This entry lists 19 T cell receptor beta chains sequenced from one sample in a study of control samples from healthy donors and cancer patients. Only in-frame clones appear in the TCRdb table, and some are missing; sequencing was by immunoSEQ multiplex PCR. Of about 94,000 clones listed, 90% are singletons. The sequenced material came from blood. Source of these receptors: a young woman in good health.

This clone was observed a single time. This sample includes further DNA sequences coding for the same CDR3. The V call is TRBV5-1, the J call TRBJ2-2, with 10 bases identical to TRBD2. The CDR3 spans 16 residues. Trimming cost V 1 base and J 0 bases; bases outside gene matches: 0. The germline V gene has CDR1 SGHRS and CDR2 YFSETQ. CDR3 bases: TGCGCCAGCAGCTTGAGCGGGGGGGCGAACACCGGGGAGCTGTTTTTT. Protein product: CASSLSGGANTGELFF.

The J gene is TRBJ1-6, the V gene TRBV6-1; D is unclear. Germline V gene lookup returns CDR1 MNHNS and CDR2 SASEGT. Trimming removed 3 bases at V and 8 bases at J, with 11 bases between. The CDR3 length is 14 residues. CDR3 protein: CASSESSNYSPLHF. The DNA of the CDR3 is TGTGCCAGCAGTGAGAGCAGCAATTATTCACCCCTCCACTTT.

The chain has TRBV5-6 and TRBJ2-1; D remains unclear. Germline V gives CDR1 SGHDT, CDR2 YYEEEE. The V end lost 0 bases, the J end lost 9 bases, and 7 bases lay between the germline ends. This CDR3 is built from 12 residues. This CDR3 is CASSLGAGEQFF. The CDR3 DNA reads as TGTGCCAGCAGCTTGGGGGCAGGTGAGCAGTTCTTC.

CDR3 DNA: TGTGCCAGCAGCTTCAGTGCCACGGGGGAGCAGTACTTC. It encodes CASSFSATGEQYF. The chain couples TRBV7-3 to TRBJ2-7, with D possibly TRBD2 on 5 matching bases. Per germline, CDR1 SGHTA and CDR2 FQGTGA. The CDR3 sequence is 13 residues long. V lost 3 bases and J 7 bases, leaving 13 bases between the germline ends.

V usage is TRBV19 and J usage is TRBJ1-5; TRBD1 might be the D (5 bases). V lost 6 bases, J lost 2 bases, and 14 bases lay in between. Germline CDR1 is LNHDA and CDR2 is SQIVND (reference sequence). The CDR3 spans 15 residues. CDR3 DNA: TGTGCCAGTAGGGAGGACGGGGGGGGCAATCAGCCCCAGCATTTT. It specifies CASREDGGGNQPQHF.

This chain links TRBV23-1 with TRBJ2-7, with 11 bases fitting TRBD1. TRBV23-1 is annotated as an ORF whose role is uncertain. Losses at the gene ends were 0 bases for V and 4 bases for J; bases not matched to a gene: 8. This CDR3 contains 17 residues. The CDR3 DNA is TGCGCCAGCAGTCAATCGGCCCGGGGACAGGGGGATTACGAGCAGTACTTC. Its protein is CASSQSARGQGDYEQYF.

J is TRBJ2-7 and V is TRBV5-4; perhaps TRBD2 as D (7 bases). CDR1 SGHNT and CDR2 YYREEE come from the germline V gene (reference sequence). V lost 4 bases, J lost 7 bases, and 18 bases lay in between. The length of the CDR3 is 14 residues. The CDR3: CASSPGGLSEEQYF. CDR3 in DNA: TGTGCCAGCAGCCCGGGGGGCCTTTCGGAAGAGCAGTACTTC.

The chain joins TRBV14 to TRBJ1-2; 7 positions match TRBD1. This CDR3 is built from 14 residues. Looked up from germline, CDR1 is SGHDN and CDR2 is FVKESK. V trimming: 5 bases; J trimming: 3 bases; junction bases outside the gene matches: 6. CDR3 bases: TGTGCCAGCAGCGGTTGGGACAGTGACTATGGCTACACCTTC. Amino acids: CASSGWDSDYGYTF.

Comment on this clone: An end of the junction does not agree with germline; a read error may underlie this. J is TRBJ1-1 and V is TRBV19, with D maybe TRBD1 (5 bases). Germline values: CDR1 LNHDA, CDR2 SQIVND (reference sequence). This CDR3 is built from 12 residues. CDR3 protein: CASSRDGTQVEF. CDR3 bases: TGTGCCAGTAGTAGAGACGGGACCCAGGTAGAGTTT.

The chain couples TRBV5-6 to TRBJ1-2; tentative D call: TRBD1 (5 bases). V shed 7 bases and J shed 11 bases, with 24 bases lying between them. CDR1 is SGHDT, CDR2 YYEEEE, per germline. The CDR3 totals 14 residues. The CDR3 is CASHGSGTGRRYTF. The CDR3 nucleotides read TGTGCCAGCCACGGGTCCGGGACGGGGAGACGTTACACCTTC.

The CDR3 nucleotides read TGTGCCAGCACCCTCAGGGGCAAGATGAACACTGAAGCTTTCTTT. Amino acids: CASTLRGKMNTEAFF. The V gene is TRBV19, the J gene TRBJ1-1; a weak D match, TRBD1 (6 bases). This CDR3 has 15 amino acids. Per the germline V gene, CDR1 is LNHDA and CDR2 is SQIVND (reference sequence). V was trimmed by 9 bases and J by 0 bases, leaving 17 bases between them.

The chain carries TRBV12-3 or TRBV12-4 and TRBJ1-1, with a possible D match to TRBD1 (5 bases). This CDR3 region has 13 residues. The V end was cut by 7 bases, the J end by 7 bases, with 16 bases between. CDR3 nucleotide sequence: TGTGCCAGCACCACCGGGTGGGGGTTTGAAGCTTTCTTT. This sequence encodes CASTTGWGFEAFF.

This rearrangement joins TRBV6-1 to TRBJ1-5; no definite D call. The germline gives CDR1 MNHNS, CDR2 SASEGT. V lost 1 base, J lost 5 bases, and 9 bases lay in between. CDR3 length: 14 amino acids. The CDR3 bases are TGTGCCAGCAGTGAAGACCAGCAATATCAGCCCCAGCATTTT. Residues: CASSEDQQYQPQHF.

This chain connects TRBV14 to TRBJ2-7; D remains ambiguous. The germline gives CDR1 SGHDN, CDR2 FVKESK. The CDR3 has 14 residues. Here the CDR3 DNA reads TGTGGGATGCTCAAAGGGCCTTACTCCTACGAGCAGTACTTC. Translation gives CGMLKGPYSYEQYF.

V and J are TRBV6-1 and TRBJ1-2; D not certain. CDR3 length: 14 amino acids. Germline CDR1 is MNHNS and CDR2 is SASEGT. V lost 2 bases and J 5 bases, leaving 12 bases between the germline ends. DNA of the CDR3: TGTGCCAGCAGTGAAATTGAGGATTTATATGGCTACACCTTC. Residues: CASSEIEDLYGYTF.

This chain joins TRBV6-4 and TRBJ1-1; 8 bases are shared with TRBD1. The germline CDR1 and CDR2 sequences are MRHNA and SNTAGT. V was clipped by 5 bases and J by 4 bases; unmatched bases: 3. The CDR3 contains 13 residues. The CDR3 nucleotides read TGTGCCAGCAGTTACAGGGGGGCCACTGAAGCTTTCTTT. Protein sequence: CASSYRGATEAFF.

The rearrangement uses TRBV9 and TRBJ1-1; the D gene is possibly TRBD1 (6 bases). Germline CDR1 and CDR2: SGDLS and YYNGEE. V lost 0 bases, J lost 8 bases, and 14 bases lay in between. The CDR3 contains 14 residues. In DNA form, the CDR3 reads TGTGCCAGCAGCGTAGTCGGGGGGCGACCCGAAGCTTTCTTT. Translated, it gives CASSVVGGRPEAFF.

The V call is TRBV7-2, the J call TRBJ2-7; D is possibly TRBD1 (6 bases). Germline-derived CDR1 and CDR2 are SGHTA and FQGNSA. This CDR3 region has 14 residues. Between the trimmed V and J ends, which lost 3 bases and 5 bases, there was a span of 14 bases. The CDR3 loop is CASSFLQGTNEQYF. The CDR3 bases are TGTGCCAGCAGCTTCCTACAGGGAACCAACGAGCAGTACTTC.

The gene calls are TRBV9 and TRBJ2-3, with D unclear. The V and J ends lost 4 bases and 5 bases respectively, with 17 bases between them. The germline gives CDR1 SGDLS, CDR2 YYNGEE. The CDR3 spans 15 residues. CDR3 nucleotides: TGTGCCAGCAGCCGGAGATCCGTAAAGGGAGATACGCAGTATTTT. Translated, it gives CASSRRSVKGDTQYF.